The 5 T cell receptor beta chains given below trace back to one sample, sequenced in a study of T cell responses to AZD1222 COVID-19 vaccine (dated by TCRdb to the early 2020s). The library came from the immunoSEQ multiplex PCR assay. Held by TCRdb, this immuneACCESS table contains in-frame sequences only and omits some clones. Under half of the omission traces to an unresolved V gene where checked; the cause of the rest is unknown. The sample table contains almost 55,000 clones; only one count was recorded for around four fifths of them. The ten largest clones capture about 10% of the sample. Explained via the paper, the time point label denotes: baseline before first vaccination. Sequenced here: peripheral blood, sampled on day 0 of AZD1222 vaccination. These receptors were collected from an adult in good health.

This clone was counted a single time. The CDR3 reads CSVEADIPYEQYF. In DNA form, the CDR3 reads TGCAGCGTTGAAGCAGATATCCCCTACGAGCAGTACTTC. J is TRBJ2-7 and V is TRBV29-1, with D uncertain. The CDR3 totals 13 residues. The ends were cut back, 1 base at V and 2 bases at J, with 9 bases in the middle. Germline CDR1 and CDR2: SQVTM and ANQGSEA.

CDR3 sequence: CASTLPGDTGELFF. CDR3 coding DNA: TGTGCCAGCACACTGCCAGGGGACACCGGGGAGCTGTTTTTT. V gene TRBV5-6 combines with J gene TRBJ2-2; possibly TRBD1 for D (6 bases). From germline, CDR1 is SGHDT and CDR2 YYEEEE. CDR3 length: 14 amino acids. V was pared by 6 bases and J by 3 bases, with 12 bases between.

The chain combines TRBV4-2 with TRBJ1-3; TRBD1 matches 7 bases. The CDR3 runs to 17 residues. Germline loops: CDR1 LGHNA, CDR2 YNFKEQ. V lost 0 bases and J lost 4; bases outside the gene matches: 9. The CDR3 reads CASSQDPGGVGGNTIYF. Here the CDR3 DNA reads TGTGCCAGCAGCCAAGATCCAGGGGGGGTAGGCGGAAACACCATATATTTT.

The chain links TRBV11-2 to TRBJ2-3, with D possibly matching TRBD1 (6 bases). The CDR3 contains 15 residues. CDR1 is SGHAT, CDR2 FQNNGV, per germline. Trimming cost V 8 bases and J 1 base, with 16 bases left between them. The CDR3 sequence is CASADRGSGTDTQYF. The CDR3 DNA reads TGTGCCAGCGCCGATAGGGGGTCCGGCACAGATACGCAGTATTTT.

This chain uses TRBV19 with TRBJ2-3; 10 nucleotides align to TRBD2. Germline loops: CDR1 LNHDA, CDR2 SQIVND (reference sequence). The CDR3 loop spans 16 amino acids. The ends lost 5 bases at V and 2 bases at J; junction bases unmatched: 7. In DNA, the CDR3 is TGTGCCAGTAGTCCCCTAGCGGGGGTTTTCACAGATACGCAGTATTTT. It codes for CASSPLAGVFTDTQYF.